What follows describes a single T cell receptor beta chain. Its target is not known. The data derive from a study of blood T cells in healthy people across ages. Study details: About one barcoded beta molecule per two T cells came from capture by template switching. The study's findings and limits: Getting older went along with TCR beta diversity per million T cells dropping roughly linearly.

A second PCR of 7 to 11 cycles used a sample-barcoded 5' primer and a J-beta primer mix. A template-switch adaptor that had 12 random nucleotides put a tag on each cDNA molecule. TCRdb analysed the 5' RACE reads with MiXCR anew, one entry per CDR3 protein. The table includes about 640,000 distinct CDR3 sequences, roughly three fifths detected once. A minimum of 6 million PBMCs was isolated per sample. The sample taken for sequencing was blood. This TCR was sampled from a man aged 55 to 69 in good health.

DNA for the CDR3: TGTGCCAGCAGCGGACAGACCTTGAACACTGAAGCTTTCTTT. Translated: CASSGQTLNTEAFF. The chain recombines TRBV2 with TRBJ1-1; TRBD1 might be the D (6 bases). Trimming shortened V by 6 bases and J by 0 bases, and 11 bases separated the two germline ends. Per germline, CDR1 SNHLY and CDR2 FYNNEI. The CDR3 consists of 14 residues.